The clone carrying this TCR beta chain was detected many times. Its specificity is unknown. This entry comes from a study of T cells in Graves' hyperthyroidism and ophthalmopathy. The study's findings and limits: Peripheral blood also featured most of the thyroid clonotypes expanded above 0.001.

Those with hyperthyroidism were 18 to 65 years old, newly diagnosed, and ill for under 2 months. Those patients with uncontrolled infection, other autoimmune disease, pregnancy or lactation were excluded. It was 8 to 10 ml of fresh peripheral blood that supplied the PBMCs. Trimming pared 3 bases from V and 2 bases from J, leaving 8 bases between. Germline CDR1 and CDR2: LGHDT and YNNKEL (reference sequence). The CDR3 is 13 amino acids. RNA transcripts yielded amplified TCR beta CDR3 regions. A set of HTBI primers served as the primers for a first-round RT-PCR of the TCR CDR3. TCRdb reprocessed the multiplex PCR reads with MiXCR, giving one entry per CDR3 protein. This repertoire shows roughly 380,000 distinct CDR3 sequences, approximately 15% found once; its top ten account for approximately 9.9%.

This sequence was found in a woman in her sixties or seventies with Graves' hyperthyroidism. Sequenced input: blood. This chain joins TRBV3-1 and TRBJ2-7; D possibly corresponds to TRBD1 (5 bases). CDR3: CASSHTDTYEQYF. The CDR3 bases are TGTGCCAGCAGCCATACGGACACCTACGAGCAGTACTTC.